The rows below give T cell receptor beta chains drawn from one sample of a study of T cells in Graves' hyperthyroidism and ophthalmopathy. TCRdb analysed the multiplex PCR reads with MiXCR anew, one entry per CDR3 protein. The sample has 500,000 to 650,000 distinct CDR3 sequences; roughly 45% are singletons. Sequencing was done on a sample of peripheral blood or thyroid tissue (not recorded which). These TCRs come from an adult woman with Graves' disease, either hyperthyroidism or ophthalmopathy (not recorded which). CDR3s include the opening cysteine and the closing phenylalanine or tryptophan. D genes are given only for firm matches. A clone size is listed for some rows: how often the clone was seen (once, few, many), or a class if it is expanded.

length	V	size	D	J	DNA	CDR3
14	TRBV15	-	-	TRBJ1-5	TGTGCCACCAGCAGCTCATGGGGTGGAGAGACCCAGCATTTT	CATSSSWGGETQHF
15	TRBV7-2	-	TRBD2	TRBJ2-5	TGTGCCAGCAGCTTCGTCCGGGGGGGCCGTGAGACCCAGTACTTC	CASSFVRGGRETQYF
15	TRBV10-3	-	-	TRBJ2-5	TGTGCCATCAGGGGCCATCGGAGAGACCAAGAGACCCAGTACTTC	CAIRGHRRDQETQYF
13	TRBV6-1	-	TRBD1	TRBJ1-2	TGTGCCAGCAAAAGGACAGGGCAACGCGGCTACACCTTC	CASKRTGQRGYTF
19	TRBV11-2	-	-	TRBJ2-6	TGTGCCAGCAGCCGTACCGCCCCGAGAGGAGGTTCTGGGGCCAACGTCCTGACTTTC	CASSRTAPRGGSGANVLTF
19	TRBV6-5	few	-	TRBJ1-5	TGTGCCAGCAGCCCCACATCTTCACGCGCGACCAAGTTGAGTCAGCCCCAGCATTTT	CASSPTSSRATKLSQPQHF
14	TRBV7-2	many	-	TRBJ1-6	TGTGCCAGCAGCTTAAGAGGGCTCAATTCACCCCTCCACTTT	CASSLRGLNSPLHF
11	TRBV10-3	few	-	TRBJ2-2	TGTGCCATCACCCTGGACGGGGAGCTGTTTTTT	CAITLDGELFF
14	TRBV28	-	-	TRBJ1-1	TGTGCCAGCAGTTTACGCGTATTGGGCACTGAAGCTTTCTTT	CASSLRVLGTEAFF
9	TRBV6-1	-	-	TRBJ1-3	TGTGCCGCAGCGAACACCATATATTTT	CAAANTIYF